Each of the 10 T cell receptor beta chains below was sequenced from the same sample in a study of high-grade serous ovarian cancer treatment subgroups. Some clones are missing from TCRdb's copy, which holds only in-frame ones; the method was immunoSEQ multiplex PCR. The sample includes approximately 4,000 clones, 80% to 90% seen only once; the top ten take less than 5%. Tumor tissue was taken before any definitive surgery or chemotherapy was given. The specimen was tumor tissue. These receptors were collected from a human donor with high-grade serous ovarian cancer.

The V call is TRBV27, the J call TRBJ2-3, with TRBD1 matching 8 bases. This CDR3 has 15 residues. Per the germline V gene, CDR1 is MNHEY and CDR2 is SMNVEV (reference sequence). The junction had 9 bases not matched to a gene; V was cut back by 4 bases and J by 6 bases. DNA for the CDR3: TGTGCCAGCAGTTGGGGACAGGTCGTGAGCGATACGCAGTATTTT. It specifies CASSWGQVVSDTQYF.

The rearrangement uses TRBV2 and TRBJ2-7; 8 nucleotides agree with TRBD1. CDR3 size: 16 residues. J lost 4 bases, V lost 7 bases, and 15 bases had no gene match. Germline V lookup: CDR1 SNHLY, CDR2 FYNNEI. CDR3 residues: CASIGRDRGGAYEQYF. The CDR3 DNA reads TGTGCCAGCATAGGACGCGACAGGGGAGGCGCGTACGAGCAGTACTTC.

The chain has TRBV11-1 and TRBJ2-7; perhaps TRBD2 as D (6 bases). Germline V lookup: CDR1 SGHAT, CDR2 FQDESV (reference sequence). V shed 3 bases and J shed 4 bases, with 10 bases lying between them. The CDR3 covers 13 residues. CDR3 sequence: CASSFIGGYEQYF. The CDR3 DNA follows: TGTGCCAGCAGCTTCATCGGGGGATACGAGCAGTACTTC.

The chain combines TRBV7-8 with TRBJ2-3; D gene uncertain. V was clipped by 1 base and J by 1 base, with 6 bases between them. CDR1 and CDR2 (germline): SGHVS, FQNEAQ. The CDR3 is made up of 14 amino acids. The CDR3 coding sequence is TGTGCCAGCAGCTTAGACGTGCGCACAGATACGCAGTATTTT. It encodes CASSLDVRTDTQYF.

The V call is TRBV25-1, the J call TRBJ1-6; 8 bases line up with TRBD1. J lost 7 bases, V lost 7 bases, and 6 bases had no gene match. Germline assignment: CDR1 MGHDK and CDR2 SYGVNS. The CDR3 sequence is 14 residues long. The CDR3 loop reads CASTTTGDNSPLHF. The CDR3 DNA is TGTGCCAGCACCACGACAGGGGACAATTCACCCCTCCACTTT.

The chain joins TRBV10-1 to TRBJ2-7; 7 nucleotides match TRBD1. This CDR3 is built from 15 residues. V gave up 3 bases and J gave up 5 bases; unmatched junction bases: 10. From germline, CDR1 is WNHNN and CDR2 SYGVQD (reference sequence). The CDR3 coding sequence is TGCGCCAGCAGTGACTATCCGTACAGGGGAAACGAGCAGTACTTC. This sequence encodes CASSDYPYRGNEQYF.

This rearrangement joins TRBV11-2 to TRBJ2-7, with D maybe TRBD2 (6 bases). The CDR3 is 16 residues long. V gave up 2 bases and J gave up 3 bases, with 17 bases separating them. From germline, CDR1 is SGHAT and CDR2 FQNNGV. CDR3 amino acids: CASSLPGAGRIYEQYF. The CDR3 DNA reads TGTGCCAGCAGCTTACCCGGGGCAGGGAGGATCTACGAGCAGTACTTC.

This chain connects TRBV6-4 to TRBJ2-6, with TRBD1 as a possible D gene (5 bases). This CDR3 contains 15 residues. Germline CDR1 MRHNA, CDR2 SNTAGT. V dropped 2 bases and J dropped 0 bases, with 5 bases sitting between them. Here the CDR3 DNA reads TGTGCCAGCAGTGACGACAGCTCTGGGGCCAACGTCCTGACTTTC. It specifies CASSDDSSGANVLTF.

The rearrangement uses TRBV11-2 and TRBJ2-1, with unresolved D. The germline V and J ends were trimmed by 1 base and 9 bases, with 7 bases remaining between them. Germline V lookup: CDR1 SGHAT, CDR2 FQNNGV. The CDR3 covers 12 residues. CDR3 in amino acids: CASSLANTEQFF. The CDR3 coding sequence is TGTGCCAGCAGCTTAGCGAATACTGAGCAGTTCTTC.

The rearrangement links TRBV30 to TRBJ2-5, with TRBD2 as a possible D gene (7 bases). This CDR3 has 13 residues. The V end lost 2 bases, the J end lost 8 bases, and 15 bases lay between the germline ends. Germline loops: CDR1 GTSNPN, CDR2 SVGIG (reference sequence). The CDR3 spells CAWSRGAAGTQYF. CDR3 nucleotide sequence: TGTGCCTGGAGTCGGGGGGCAGCCGGAACCCAGTACTTC.